This T cell receptor beta chain was recovered during a study of beta chain features in type 1 diabetes. Findings and caveats of the study: Moderately but significantly shorter TCRB CDR3s were found in Type 1 diabetes patients in all four CD4+ subsets. The naive, central memory and Treg TCRB repertoires looked more alike in patients than they did in healthy donors.

Comment on this clone: Its antigen remains unknown.

The entirety of the isolated RNA underwent reverse transcription, so expressed TCRB transcripts were sequenced. Assay used: immunoSEQ multiplex PCR; TCRdb lists only in-frame clones, some missing. Altogether approximately 270,000 clones are present, about 13% being singletons, with the ten largest covering 0.017%. Over 95% purity was reached by all sorted populations. The germline V gene encodes CDR1 LNHDA and CDR2 SQIVND (reference sequence). The CDR3 is made up of 14 amino acids. The V gene lost 7 bases and the J gene lost 3 bases, with 15 bases spanning the gap. The sequencing input was naive CD4+ T cells from blood. The chain couples TRBV19 to TRBJ1-1; a possible D gene is TRBD1 (5 bases). This sequence originates from a man aged 25 to 45 with type 1 diabetes. CDR3 DNA: TGTGCCAGTACGCAGGGTGGGGCAGACACTGAAGCTTTCTTT. Its protein is CASTQGGADTEAFF.